This TCR beta chain was identified in a study of CD8+ T cells in alopecia areata. Reverse transcribed after extraction, RNA yielded cDNA as the sequencing template. The table came from immunoSEQ multiplex PCR; TCRdb's copy has only in-frame clones and leaves some out. The data contain 200,000 to 250,000 clones, roughly 44% of them singletons. This CDR3 region has 15 residues. Losses at the gene ends were 5 bases for V and 4 bases for J; bases not matched to a gene: 9. The germline V gene has CDR1 MNHNS and CDR2 SASEGT. The treatment here: oral pan-JAK inhibitor, 5-10 mg twice daily. This chain uses TRBV6-1 with TRBJ2-5; 8 nucleotides match TRBD2. This TCR was recovered from a human donor with alopecia areata. Material: CD4+ T cells sorted from blood, obtained around week 36, from a patient treated with tofacitinib. The DNA of the CDR3 is TGTGCCAGCAGTCCAAGCGGGAGAGTAGGAGAGACCCAGTACTTC. Its protein product is CASSPSGRVGETQYF.